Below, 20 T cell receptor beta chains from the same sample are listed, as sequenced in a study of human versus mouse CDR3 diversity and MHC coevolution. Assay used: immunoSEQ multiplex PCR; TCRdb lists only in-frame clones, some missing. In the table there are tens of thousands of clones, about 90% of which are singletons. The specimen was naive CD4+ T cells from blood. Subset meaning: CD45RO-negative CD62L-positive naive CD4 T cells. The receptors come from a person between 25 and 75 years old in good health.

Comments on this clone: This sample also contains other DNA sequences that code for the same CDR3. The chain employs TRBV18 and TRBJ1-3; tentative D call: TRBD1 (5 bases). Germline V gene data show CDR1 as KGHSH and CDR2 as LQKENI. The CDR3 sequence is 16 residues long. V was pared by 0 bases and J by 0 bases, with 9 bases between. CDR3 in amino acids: CASSPPNRSSGNTIYF. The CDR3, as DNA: TGTGCCAGCTCACCACCGAACAGGAGCTCTGGAAACACCATATATTTT.

DNA for the CDR3: TGCGCCAGCAGCTTGGCCCTAGCGGGGGGGTACAATGAGCAGTTCTTC. Amino acid sequence: CASSLALAGGYNEQFF. The J gene is TRBJ2-1, the V gene TRBV5-1; TRBD2 aligns across 12 bases. This CDR3 is 16 amino acids long. J lost 4 bases, V lost 0 bases, and 2 bases had no gene match. Germline V gene data show CDR1 as SGHRS and CDR2 as YFSETQ.

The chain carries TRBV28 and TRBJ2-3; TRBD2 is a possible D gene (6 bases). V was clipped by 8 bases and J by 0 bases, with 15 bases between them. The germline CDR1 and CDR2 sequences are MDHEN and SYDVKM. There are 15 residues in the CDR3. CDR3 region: CASSTYGGSTDTQYF. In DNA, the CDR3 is TGTGCCAGCTCCACGTACGGGGGAAGCACAGATACGCAGTATTTT.

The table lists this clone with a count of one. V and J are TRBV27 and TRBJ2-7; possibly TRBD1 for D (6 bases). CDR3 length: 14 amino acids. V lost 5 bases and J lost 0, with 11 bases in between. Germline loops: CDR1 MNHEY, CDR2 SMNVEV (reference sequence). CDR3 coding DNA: TGTGCCAGCAGTCGGGACACCGACTCCTACGAGCAGTACTTC. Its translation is CASSRDTDSYEQYF.

The CDR3 DNA reads TGCAGCGTTCGTAAGCCCCTGTTGAATGAGCAGTTCTTC. It encodes CSVRKPLLNEQFF. The chain combines TRBV29-1 with TRBJ2-1; D unclear. Germline CDR1 and CDR2: SQVTM and ANQGSEA. V shed 5 bases and J shed 7 bases, with 15 bases lying between them. This CDR3 is 13 amino acids long.

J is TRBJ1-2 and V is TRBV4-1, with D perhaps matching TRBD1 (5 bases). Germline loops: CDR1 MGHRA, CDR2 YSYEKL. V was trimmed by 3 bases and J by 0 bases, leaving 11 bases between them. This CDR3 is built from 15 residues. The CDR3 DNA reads TGCGCCAGCAGCCAGGAACAGGTATCTAACTATGGCTACACCTTC. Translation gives CASSQEQVSNYGYTF.

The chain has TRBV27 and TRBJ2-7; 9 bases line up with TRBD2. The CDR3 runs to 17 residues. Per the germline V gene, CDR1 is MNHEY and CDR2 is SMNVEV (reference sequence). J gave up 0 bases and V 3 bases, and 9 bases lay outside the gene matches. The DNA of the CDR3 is TGTGCCAGCAGTTTCACGGGACTAGCTGCCCTCTCCTACGAGCAGTACTTC. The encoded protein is CASSFTGLAALSYEQYF.

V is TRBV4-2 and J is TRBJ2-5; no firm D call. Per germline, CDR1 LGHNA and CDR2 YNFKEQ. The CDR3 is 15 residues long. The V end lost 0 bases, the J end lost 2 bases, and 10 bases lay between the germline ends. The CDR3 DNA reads TGTGCCAGCAGCCAAGATGCAGAAATACAAGAGACCCAGTACTTC. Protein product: CASSQDAEIQETQYF.

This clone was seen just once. The CDR3 here is CASSARTGTGAYNEQFF. The CDR3 nucleotides read TGTGCCAGCAGCGCACGCACCGGGACAGGGGCCTACAATGAGCAGTTCTTC. The rearrangement joins TRBV9 to TRBJ2-1, with 10 bases lining up with TRBD1. Germline loops: CDR1 SGDLS, CDR2 YYNGEE. Unmatched junction bases numbered 8, after V lost 3 bases and J lost 2 bases. The CDR3 loop spans 17 amino acids.

Here the CDR3 reads CASSLSGGVNYGYTF. The CDR3 DNA reads TGTGCCAGCAGCTTGTCAGGGGGTGTCAACTATGGCTACACCTTC. V is TRBV5-4 and J is TRBJ1-2; TRBD1 aligns across 7 bases. The CDR3 spans 15 residues. Germline V gene sequence: CDR1 SGHNT, CDR2 YYREEE (reference sequence). The V gene end was trimmed by 1 base and the J gene end by 2 bases; junction bases not matched to a gene: 5.

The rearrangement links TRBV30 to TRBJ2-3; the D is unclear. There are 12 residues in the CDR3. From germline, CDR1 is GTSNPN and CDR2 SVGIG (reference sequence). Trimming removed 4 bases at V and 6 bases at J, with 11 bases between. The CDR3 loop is CAWTYPADTQYF. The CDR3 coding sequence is TGTGCCTGGACTTATCCTGCGGATACGCAGTATTTT.

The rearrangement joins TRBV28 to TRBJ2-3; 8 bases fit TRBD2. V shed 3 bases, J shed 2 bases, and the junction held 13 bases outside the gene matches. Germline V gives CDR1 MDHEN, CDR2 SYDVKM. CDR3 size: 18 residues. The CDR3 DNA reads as TGTGCCAGCAGTTTTATAGCCGGGGCGGGGGGAAACACAGATACGCAGTATTTT. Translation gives CASSFIAGAGGNTDTQYF.

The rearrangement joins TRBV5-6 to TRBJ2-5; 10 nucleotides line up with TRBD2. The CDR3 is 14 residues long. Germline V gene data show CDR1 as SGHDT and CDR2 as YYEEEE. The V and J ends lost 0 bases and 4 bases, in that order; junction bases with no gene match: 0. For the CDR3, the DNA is TGTGCCAGCAGCTTGGGACTAGCGGGAGAGACCCAGTACTTC. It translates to CASSLGLAGETQYF.

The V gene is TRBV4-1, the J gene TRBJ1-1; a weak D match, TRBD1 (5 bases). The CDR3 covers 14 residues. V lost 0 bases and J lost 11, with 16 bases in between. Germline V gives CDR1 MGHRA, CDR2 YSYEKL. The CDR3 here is CASSQDRVPSEAFF. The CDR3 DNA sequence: TGCGCCAGCAGCCAAGACAGGGTACCCTCCGAGGCTTTCTTT.

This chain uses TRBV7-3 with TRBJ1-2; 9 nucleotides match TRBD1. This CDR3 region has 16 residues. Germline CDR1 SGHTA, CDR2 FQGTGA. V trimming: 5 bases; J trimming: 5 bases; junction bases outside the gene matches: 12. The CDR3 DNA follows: TGTGCCAGCAGCACCGGGACAGGGTTGGTTGGGTATGGCTACACCTTC. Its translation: CASSTGTGLVGYGYTF.

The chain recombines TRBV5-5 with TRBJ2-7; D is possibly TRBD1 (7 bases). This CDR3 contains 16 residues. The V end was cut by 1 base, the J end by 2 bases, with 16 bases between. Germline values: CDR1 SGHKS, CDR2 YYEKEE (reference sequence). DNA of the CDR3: TGTGCCAGCAGCTTGCCCGACAGGGAGGCGGCCTACGAGCAGTACTTC. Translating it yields CASSLPDREAAYEQYF.

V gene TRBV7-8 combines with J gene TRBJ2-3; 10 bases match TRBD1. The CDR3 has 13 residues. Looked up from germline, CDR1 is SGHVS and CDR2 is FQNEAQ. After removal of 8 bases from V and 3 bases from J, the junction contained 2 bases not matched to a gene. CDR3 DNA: TGTGCCAGCGGACAGGGGGAAACAGATACGCAGTATTTT. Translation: CASGQGETDTQYF.

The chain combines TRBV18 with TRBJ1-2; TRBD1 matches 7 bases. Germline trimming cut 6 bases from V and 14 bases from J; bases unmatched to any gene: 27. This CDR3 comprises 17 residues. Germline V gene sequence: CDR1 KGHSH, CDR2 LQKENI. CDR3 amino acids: CASSRGILNFHRGGVTF. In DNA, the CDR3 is TGTGCCAGCTCGCGCGGAATCCTGAATTTTCACAGGGGTGGTGTGACCTTC.

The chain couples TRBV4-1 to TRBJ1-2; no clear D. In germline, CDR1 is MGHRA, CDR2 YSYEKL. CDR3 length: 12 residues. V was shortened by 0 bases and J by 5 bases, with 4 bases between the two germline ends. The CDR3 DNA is TGCGCCAGCAGCCAAGAAGCTTATGGCTACACCTTC. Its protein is CASSQEAYGYTF.

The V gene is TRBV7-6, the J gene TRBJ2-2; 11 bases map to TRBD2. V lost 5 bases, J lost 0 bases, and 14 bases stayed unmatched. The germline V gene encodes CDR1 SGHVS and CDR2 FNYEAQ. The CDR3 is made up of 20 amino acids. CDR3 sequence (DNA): TGTGCCAGCAGCCTACAAGGTGTAGCGGGGGGGTTCGCGAACACCGGGGAGCTGTTTTTT. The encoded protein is CASSLQGVAGGFANTGELFF.